The 5 T cell receptor beta chains in this list originate from one sample, sequenced in a study of cytomegalovirus exposure and HLA in healthy donors. The PCR was carried out with 60 Vbeta primers and 13 Jbeta primers. The table came from immunoSEQ multiplex PCR; TCRdb's copy has only in-frame clones and leaves some out. This table holds around 83,000 clones, roughly 73% found once. The specimen sequenced was PBMCs. All receptors come from a male donor in good health and CMV-seropositive.

The chain links TRBV30 to TRBJ1-5, with D possibly TRBD1 on 5 matching bases. This CDR3 has 14 residues. CDR1 and CDR2 from the germline V gene are GTSNPN and SVGIG (reference sequence). The ends were cut back, 1 base at V and 2 bases at J, with 9 bases in the middle. CDR3 in amino acids: CAWSGARGNQPQHF. DNA of the CDR3: TGTGCCTGGAGTGGAGCCAGGGGCAATCAGCCCCAGCATTTT.

CDR3 residues: CASSLGQGTPSYEQYF. The CDR3 nucleotides are TGTGCCAGCAGTTTAGGCCAGGGGACACCTTCCTACGAGCAGTACTTC. The rearrangement uses TRBV27 and TRBJ2-7; tentative D call: TRBD1 (6 bases). The CDR3 is 16 amino acids. The V and J ends lost 2 bases and 1 base respectively, with 15 bases between them. The germline V gene has CDR1 MNHEY and CDR2 SMNVEV (reference sequence).

The chain employs TRBV2 and TRBJ2-1; TRBD2 agrees at 13 bases. V shed 7 bases, J shed 9 bases, and the junction held 6 bases outside the gene matches. The CDR3 is made up of 14 amino acids. Per germline, CDR1 SNHLY and CDR2 FYNNEI. This CDR3 is CASKRLAGGLEQFF. The CDR3 DNA reads TGTGCCAGCAAACGACTAGCGGGAGGTCTTGAGCAGTTCTTC.

V is TRBV19 and J is TRBJ2-5, with D hard to call. With the DNA end fitting TRBJ2-7 better, the J assignment may be wrong. This CDR3 is built from 13 residues. Germline CDR1 and CDR2: LNHDA and SQIVND (reference sequence). The CDR3 region has the DNA TGTGCCAGTAGTATACAAGGTAGACACGAGCAGTACTTC. It is translated as CASSIQGRHEQYF.

This clone came up once. The chain has TRBV27 and TRBJ1-5; TRBD1 matches at 10 bases. This CDR3 contains 14 residues. The V segment lost 5 bases and the J segment 6 bases; nucleotides outside the gene matches: 4. CDR1 MNHEY and CDR2 SMNVEV come from the germline V gene (reference sequence). This chain's CDR3 is CASSPGQGVQPQHF. CDR3 nucleotide sequence: TGTGCCAGCAGTCCTGGACAGGGGGTTCAGCCCCAGCATTTT.